The following is a T cell receptor beta chain sequence with its context. These data are taken from a study of blood T cell repertoires in COVID-19. Study-wide context: T cells, B-cell-depleted T cells, or PBMCs provided the cDNA or gDNA that served as material.

The study recruited people aged about 18 to 89 years across roughly 23 US areas. Cohort assignment relied on participant-reported clinical history. V dropped 2 bases and J dropped 5 bases, with 7 bases sitting between them. This CDR3 has 13 residues. The germline V gene encodes CDR1 SGHDT and CDR2 YYEEEE. As processed by the authors: Estimation of nucleated cell counts was performed using reference gene primer amplification. Produced via immunoSEQ multiplex PCR; TCRdb's table is partial and in-frame only. The V and J calls and clone size come from that table; D and trimming were worked out from the DNA. The profile shows 200,000 or so clones, roughly nine tenths of them singletons.

The sample was PBMCs or T cells enriched from blood (not recorded which). The chain employs TRBV5-6 and TRBJ1-4; D possibly corresponds to TRBD1 (5 bases). This TCR was recovered from a woman aged 30 to 39 who had recovered from COVID-19. The CDR3 bases are TGTGCCAGCAGCTTAAACAGGAATGAAAAACTGTTTTTT. Protein sequence: CASSLNRNEKLFF.